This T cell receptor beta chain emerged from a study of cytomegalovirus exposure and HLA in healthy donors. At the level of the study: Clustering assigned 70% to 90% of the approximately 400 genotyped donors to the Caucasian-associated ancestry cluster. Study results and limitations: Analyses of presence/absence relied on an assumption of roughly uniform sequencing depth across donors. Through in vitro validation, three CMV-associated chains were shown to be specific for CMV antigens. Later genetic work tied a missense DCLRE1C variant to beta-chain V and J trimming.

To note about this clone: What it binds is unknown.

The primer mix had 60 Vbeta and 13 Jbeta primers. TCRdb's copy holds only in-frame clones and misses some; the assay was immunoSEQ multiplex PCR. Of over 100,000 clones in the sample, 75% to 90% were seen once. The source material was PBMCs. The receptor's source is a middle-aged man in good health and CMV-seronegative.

The CDR3 DNA follows: TGTGCCAGCAGCCCCCGGAGAGCGGGGGGAGGGGATACGCAGTATTTT. Protein sequence: CASSPRRAGGGDTQYF. The chain links TRBV7-2 to TRBJ2-3, with 9 bases fitting TRBD2. CDR1 is SGHTA, CDR2 FQGNSA, per germline. The CDR3 runs 16 residues. Trimming removed 5 bases from V and 6 bases from J; junction bases left unmatched: 12.